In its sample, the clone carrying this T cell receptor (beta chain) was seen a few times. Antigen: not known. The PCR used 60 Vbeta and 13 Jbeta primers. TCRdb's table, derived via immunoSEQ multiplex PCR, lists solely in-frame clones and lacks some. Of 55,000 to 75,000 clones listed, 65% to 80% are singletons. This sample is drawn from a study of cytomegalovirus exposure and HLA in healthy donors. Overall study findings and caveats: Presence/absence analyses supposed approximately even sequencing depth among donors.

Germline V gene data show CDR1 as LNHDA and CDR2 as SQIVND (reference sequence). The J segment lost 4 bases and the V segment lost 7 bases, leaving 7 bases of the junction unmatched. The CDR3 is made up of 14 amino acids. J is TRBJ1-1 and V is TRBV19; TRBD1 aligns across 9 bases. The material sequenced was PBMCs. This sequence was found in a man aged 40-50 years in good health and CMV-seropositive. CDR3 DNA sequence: TGTGCCAGTATGGGACAGGGCTCTAGCACTGAAGCTTTCTTT. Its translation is CASMGQGSSTEAFF.